This passage covers 25 T cell receptor beta chains from one sample sequenced in a study of blood T cell repertoires in COVID-19. Profiling relied on immunoSEQ multiplex PCR, and the TCRdb table lists in-frame clones only, not all of them. Of under 130,000 clones in the sample, about 75% were seen once. What was sequenced was peripheral blood. Source of these receptors: an elderly man with acute or convalescent COVID-19.

This clone was observed once. The rearrangement joins TRBV19 to TRBJ2-3, with TRBD1 matching over 7 bases. V was pared by 5 bases and J by 5 bases, with 13 bases of the junction left unmatched. Germline V gene data show CDR1 as LNHDA and CDR2 as SQIVND (reference sequence). The CDR3 has 16 residues. The CDR3 here is CASSSPPGQKGDTQYF. The CDR3, as DNA: TGTGCCAGTAGTTCCCCACCGGGACAGAAGGGAGATACGCAGTATTTT.

Only one count was recorded for this clone. The CDR3 region is CASSLASGSIYEQYF. The CDR3, as DNA: TGTGCCAGCAGCTTAGCTAGCGGGAGTATCTACGAGCAGTACTTC. The V call is TRBV11-2, the J call TRBJ2-7; 10 bases map to TRBD2. CDR3 size: 15 residues. Germline lookup yields CDR1 SGHAT and CDR2 FQNNGV. With 1 base clipped from V and 3 bases from J, the junction kept 3 bases outside the gene matches.

This clone was observed a few times. V and J are TRBV19 and TRBJ1-5, with 8 positions matching TRBD1. Germline lookup yields CDR1 LNHDA and CDR2 SQIVND (reference sequence). Unmatched junction bases numbered 5, after V lost 7 bases and J lost 6 bases. The CDR3 sequence is 13 residues long. CDR3 in amino acids: CASNTGGFQPQHF. CDR3 DNA sequence: TGTGCCAGTAATACAGGGGGTTTTCAGCCCCAGCATTTT.

The chain employs TRBV6-5 and TRBJ1-2; D call uncertain. This CDR3 region has 13 residues. V lost 6 bases and J lost 2, with 10 bases in between. CDR1 MNHEY and CDR2 SVGAGI come from the germline V gene. The CDR3 DNA reads as TGTGCCAGCAGCCCCGGGGTAAACTATGGCTACACCTTC. Its translation is CASSPGVNYGYTF.

This sequence joins TRBV3-1 (or the pseudogene TRBV3-2) and TRBJ2-7; TRBD1 matches at 9 bases. V was pared by 4 bases and J by 0 bases, with 4 bases of the junction left unmatched. Germline lookup yields CDR1 LGHDT and CDR2 YNNKEL (reference sequence). The CDR3 is 15 residues long. For the CDR3, the DNA is TGTGCCAGCAGCCGAGGACAGGGGCGCTCCTACGAGCAGTACTTC. Protein sequence: CASSRGQGRSYEQYF.

This clone was counted a few times. The gene calls are TRBV25-1 and TRBJ2-7; 8 bases agree with TRBD1. V shed 6 bases and J 5 bases; nucleotides not matched to a gene: 3. The CDR3 length is 12 residues. Per germline, CDR1 MGHDK and CDR2 SYGVNS. CDR3: CASRGDRNEQYF. The CDR3 nucleotides are TGTGCCAGCAGGGGGGACAGGAACGAGCAGTACTTC.

J is TRBJ2-7 and V is TRBV28; 7 bases map to TRBD2. There are 14 residues in the CDR3. In germline, CDR1 is MDHEN, CDR2 SYDVKM. Unmatched junction bases numbered 5, after V lost 2 bases and J lost 4 bases. The CDR3: CASSLVQGGYEQYF. In DNA form, the CDR3 reads TGTGCCAGCAGTTTAGTCCAGGGAGGGTACGAGCAGTACTTC.

The genes are TRBV2 and TRBJ2-1; TRBD2 matches at 7 bases. The germline V gene encodes CDR1 SNHLY and CDR2 FYNNEI. The CDR3 runs to 16 residues. With 1 base clipped from V and 0 bases from J, the junction kept 3 bases outside the gene matches. CDR3 region: CASSEGGGSSYNEQFF. The CDR3 DNA reads as TGTGCCAGCAGTGAAGGAGGCGGGAGCTCCTACAATGAGCAGTTCTTC.

This chain joins TRBV24-1 and TRBJ2-3; the match to TRBD2 covers 7 bases. This CDR3 is 17 amino acids long. V dropped 6 bases and J dropped 2; count of bases not matched to a gene: 13. The germline V gene encodes CDR1 KGHDR and CDR2 SFDVKD. The CDR3 protein is CATSSTQRGSLTDTQYF. For the CDR3, the DNA is TGTGCCACCAGTTCAACGCAGCGGGGTTCCCTCACAGATACGCAGTATTTT.

The V call is TRBV5-1, the J call TRBJ2-1; possible D gene TRBD2, 6 bases. The germline V gene has CDR1 SGHRS and CDR2 YFSETQ. The V end lost 5 bases, the J end lost 2 bases, and 17 bases lay between the germline ends. The CDR3 consists of 16 residues. This CDR3 reads CASRVGLALTYNEQFF. CDR3 bases: TGCGCCAGCAGGGTGGGGCTAGCGTTAACCTACAATGAGCAGTTCTTC. Supplemented by reference TRBV5-1 and TRBJ2-1, the full variable domain reads KAGVTQTPRYLIKTRGQQVTLSCSPISGHRSVSWYQQTPGQGLQFLFEYFSETQRNKGNFPGRFSGRQFSNSRSEMNVSTLELGDSALYLCASRVGLALTYNEQFFGPGTRLTVL.

The chain has TRBV4-2 and TRBJ1-5, with 8 bases matching TRBD1. The V segment lost 0 bases and the J segment 7 bases; nucleotides outside the gene matches: 5. The CDR3 is made up of 15 amino acids. Germline-derived CDR1 and CDR2 are LGHNA and YNFKEQ. CDR3 DNA sequence: TGTGCCAGCAGCCAAGAGCACAGGGGGAACCAGCCCCAGCATTTT. Protein: CASSQEHRGNQPQHF.

This clone was seen only a few times. The chain uses TRBV5-1 and TRBJ2-3, with D perhaps matching TRBD1 (6 bases). This CDR3 comprises 14 residues. The germline V and J ends were trimmed by 0 bases and 5 bases, with 10 bases remaining between them. Germline-derived CDR1 and CDR2 are SGHRS and YFSETQ. CDR3 in DNA: TGCGCCAGCAGCTTGGGGACAGTGCAAGATACGCAGTATTTT. Translation gives CASSLGTVQDTQYF.

V usage is TRBV21-1 and J usage is TRBJ2-7; the D call of TRBD2 is as the table states it, not checked on the DNA. TRBV21-1 is classified as a pseudogene. The CDR3 runs 16 residues. The CDR3 spells CASSLPGLAGPYEQYF. The CDR3 DNA reads TGTGCCAGCAGCCTCCCGGGACTAGCGGGCCCCTACGAGCAGTACTTC.

J is TRBJ1-4 and V is TRBV28; TRBD1 might be the D (5 bases). The V end was cut by 2 bases, the J end by 2 bases, with 6 bases between. The CDR3 consists of 14 residues. CDR1 MDHEN and CDR2 SYDVKM come from the germline V gene. The CDR3 bases are TGTGCCAGCAGTTTAGGGGGGACTAATGAAAAACTGTTTTTT. Residues: CASSLGGTNEKLFF.

This sequence joins TRBV6-6 and TRBJ1-2; 8 bases line up with TRBD1. The CDR3 consists of 15 residues. Trimming at V came to 0 bases and at J to 3 bases, leaving 3 bases not matched to a gene. CDR1 is MNHNY, CDR2 SVGAGI, per germline (reference sequence). The CDR3 loop reads CASSYSTGQDYGYTF. CDR3 DNA: TGTGCCAGCAGTTACTCGACGGGACAGGACTATGGCTACACCTTC.

This chain uses TRBV4-3 with TRBJ2-3, with TRBD2 matching 11 bases. V lost 4 bases, J lost 3 bases, and 6 bases stayed unmatched. The CDR3 loop spans 16 amino acids. Germline-derived CDR1 and CDR2 are LGHNA and YSLEER. As DNA, the CDR3 is TGCGCCAGCAGCCGAGACACTAGCGGGAGTACAGATACGCAGTATTTT. Amino acid sequence: CASSRDTSGSTDTQYF.

The genes are TRBV15 and TRBJ1-5; weak D call: TRBD1 (5 bases). Germline values: CDR1 LNHNV, CDR2 YYDKDF (reference sequence). CDR3 length: 16 residues. V was cut by 3 bases and J by 4 bases, with 16 bases left in between. Written as DNA, the CDR3 is TGTGCCACCAGCAGGCCACAAGGGGATGGGAATCAGCCCCAGCATTTT. Its translation is CATSRPQGDGNQPQHF.

In this sample, this clone turned up once. The chain recombines TRBV28 with TRBJ1-5; D possibly corresponds to TRBD1 (6 bases). Trimming left V 6 bases short and J 6 bases short, with 9 bases between. Germline V gives CDR1 MDHEN, CDR2 SYDVKM. The CDR3 runs 12 residues. CDR3 in DNA: TGTGCCAGCAGGGGGGGGCCTCAGCCCCAGCATTTT. Protein product: CASRGGPQPQHF.

J is TRBJ2-1 and V is TRBV9, with a tentative D call TRBD2 (6 bases). CDR3 length equals 15 residues. The V and J ends lost 0 bases and 6 bases respectively, with 13 bases between them. The germline V gene has CDR1 SGDLS and CDR2 YYNGEE. The chain's CDR3 is CASSVVGGVGNEQFF. The CDR3 coding sequence is TGTGCCAGCAGCGTAGTGGGGGGAGTGGGCAATGAGCAGTTCTTC. Full variable domain (rest looked up from reference TRBV9 and TRBJ2-1): DSGVTQTPKHLITATGQRVTLRCSPRSGDLSVYWYQQSLDQGLQFLIQYYNGEERAKGNILERFSAQQFPDLHSELNLSSLELGDSALYFCASSVVGGVGNEQFFGPGTRLTVL.

V gene TRBV3-1 (or the pseudogene TRBV3-2) combines with J gene TRBJ2-2, with TRBD2 matching 16 bases. The CDR3 is 19 amino acids. V shed 4 bases and J 7 bases; nucleotides not matched to a gene: 12. CDR1 is LGHDT, CDR2 YNNKEL, per germline (reference sequence). The CDR3 loop reads CASSRPGLAGGPSGGELFF. DNA of the CDR3: TGTGCCAGCAGCCGCCCGGGACTAGCGGGAGGGCCCTCGGGCGGGGAGCTGTTTTTT.

This sequence joins TRBV28 and TRBJ1-4; 11 bases match TRBD1. The CDR3 contains 14 residues. J lost 10 bases, V lost 5 bases, and 6 bases had no gene match. Germline V gene data show CDR1 as MDHEN and CDR2 as SYDVKM. The DNA of the CDR3 is TGTGCCAGCAGTCAGGGACAGGGGGGGGGAAAACTGTTTTTT. Translated: CASSQGQGGGKLFF.

The CDR3 nucleotides are TGTGCCAGCCTTCAGGGGGCAGGGGGCGAAAAACTGTTTTTT. The encoded protein is CASLQGAGGEKLFF. The chain employs TRBV28 and TRBJ1-4, with 8 positions matching TRBD1. J gave up 8 bases and V 8 bases, and 10 bases lay outside the gene matches. CDR1 is MDHEN and CDR2 is SYDVKM in the germline V gene. The CDR3 spans 14 residues.

Points on this clone: One end of the junction varies from germline; a read error may be responsible. The chain joins TRBV2 to TRBJ2-1; TRBD2 is a possible D gene (5 bases). The CDR3 has 12 residues. Germline CDR1 is SNHLY and CDR2 is FYNNEI. The CDR3 DNA reads TGTGCCAGCAGTGAAGCAACTAGACGCGCGATCTTC. This codes for CASSEATRRAIF.

This clone was seen a single time. The chain joins TRBV28 to TRBJ2-2; the match to TRBD2 covers 10 bases. The germline V gene has CDR1 MDHEN and CDR2 SYDVKM. There are 14 residues in the CDR3. V lost 7 bases and J lost 4; bases outside the gene matches: 3. CDR3 residues: CASTRTSGTGELFF. The CDR3 DNA follows: TGTGCCAGCACAAGGACTAGCGGCACCGGGGAGCTGTTTTTT.

The CDR3 here is CASSPRLSPLHF. The CDR3 DNA follows: TGTGCCAGCAGCCCGCGGCTTTCACCCCTCCACTTT. The chain carries TRBV7-2 and TRBJ1-6; D ambiguous. This CDR3 region has 12 residues. Trimming shortened V by 5 bases and J by 9 bases, and 8 bases separated the two germline ends. Per germline, CDR1 SGHTA and CDR2 FQGNSA.